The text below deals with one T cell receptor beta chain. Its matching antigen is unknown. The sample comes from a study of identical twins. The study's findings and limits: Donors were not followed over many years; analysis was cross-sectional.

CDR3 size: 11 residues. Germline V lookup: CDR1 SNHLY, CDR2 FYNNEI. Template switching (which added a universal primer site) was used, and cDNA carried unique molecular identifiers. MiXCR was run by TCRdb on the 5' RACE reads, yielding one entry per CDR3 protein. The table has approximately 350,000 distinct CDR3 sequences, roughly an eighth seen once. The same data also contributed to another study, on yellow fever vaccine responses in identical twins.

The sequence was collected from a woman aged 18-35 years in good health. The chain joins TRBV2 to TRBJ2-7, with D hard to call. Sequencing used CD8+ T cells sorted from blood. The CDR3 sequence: CASTESNEQYV. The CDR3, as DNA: TGTGCCAGCACTGAAAGCAACGAGCAGTACGTC.